The rows below give T cell receptor beta chains drawn from one sample of a study of blood T cell repertoires in COVID-19. Here immunoSEQ multiplex PCR was the method, and the copy in TCRdb shows in-frame clones only, minus some. The sample includes a few hundred thousand clones, about 87% of them seen just once. Source material: PBMCs or T cells enriched from blood (not recorded which). The receptor source for this set is a woman aged 18 to 35 who had recovered from COVID-19. CDR3s include the opening cysteine and the closing phenylalanine or tryptophan. D genes are given only for firm matches. The size entry is marked missing in some rows and otherwise reads once, few, many or a size class.

d_call j_call v_call clone_size cdr3_aa cdr3_nt
NA TRBJ1-5 TRBV4-1 once CASSQEAGIPNQPQHF TGCGCCAGCAGCCAAGAAGCGGGAATCCCCAATCAGCCCCAGCATTTT
TRBD2 TRBJ2-1 TRBV6-9 NA CASSYPAIGREGIYNEQFF TGTGCCAGCAGTTATCCGGCTATTGGGCGGGAGGGGATCTACAATGAGCAGTTCTTC
TRBD1 TRBJ1-1 TRBV12-3/TRBV12-4 NA CASSTGTGEDFF TGTGCCAGCAGTACCGGGACAGGGGAGGATTTCTTT
TRBD2 TRBJ2-3 TRBV5-4 NA CASMTGLAGAQLTDTQYF TGTGCCAGCATGACCGGACTAGCGGGGGCTCAGCTTACAGATACGCAGTATTTT
NA TRBJ1-1 TRBV4-3 NA CASSLSGNTEAFF TGCGCCAGCAGCCTTAGCGGGAACACTGAAGCTTTCTTT
TRBD1 TRBJ2-3 TRBV7-9 NA CASSFSWTGSISDTQYF TGTGCCAGCAGCTTCTCCTGGACAGGATCCATTTCAGATACGCAGTATTTT
NA TRBJ1-2 TRBV27 NA CASSPWETYGYTF TGTGCCAGCAGTCCCTGGGAGACCTATGGCTACACCTTC
TRBD1 TRBJ1-4 TRBV19 NA CASSPQDRGNEKLFF TGTGCCAGTAGTCCCCAGGACAGGGGGAATGAAAAACTGTTTTTT
NA TRBJ1-1 TRBV20-1 NA CSPMGRQVAFF TGCTCCCCAATGGGACGACAGGTGGCTTTCTTT
NA TRBJ1-1 TRBV10-3 NA CAISAGGPMNTEAFF TGTGCCATCAGTGCTGGGGGCCCCATGAACACTGAAGCTTTCTTT
NA TRBJ1-2 TRBV18 NA CASSHGGLYGYTF TGTGCCAGCTCACACGGGGGGCTATATGGCTACACCTTC
NA TRBJ1-3 TRBV5-4 NA CASSRTGDSGNTIYF TGTGCCAGCAGCCGAACCGGAGACTCTGGAAACACCATATATTTT
TRBD1 TRBJ1-2 TRBV7-9 NA CASSLEDRARDYGYTF TGTGCCAGCAGCTTAGAGGACAGGGCGCGGGACTATGGCTACACCTTC
NA TRBJ1-6 TRBV2 NA CASRGRGGQTPLHF TGTGCCAGCAGAGGTAGGGGAGGGCAGACACCCCTCCACTTT
TRBD1 TRBJ1-2 TRBV19 NA CASRLMGQGREDGYTF TGTGCCAGTAGACTCATGGGACAGGGAAGGGAGGATGGCTACACCTTC
NA TRBJ2-2 TRBV28 NA CASSLQLARNTGELFF TGTGCCAGCAGTTTACAGCTAGCGAGGAACACCGGGGAGCTGTTTTTT
NA TRBJ1-6 TRBV2 NA CASGQNNSPLHF TGTGCCAGCGGGCAGAATAATTCACCCCTCCACTTT
NA TRBJ2-2 TRBV3-1/TRBV3-2 NA CASSQRTSSGNTGELFF TGTGCCAGCAGCCAAAGAACAAGTAGCGGGAACACCGGGGAGCTGTTTTTT
TRBD2 TRBJ2-1 TRBV13 NA CASSPALAGGPGEQFF TGTGCCAGCAGCCCCGCACTAGCGGGGGGGCCGGGTGAGCAGTTCTTC
NA TRBJ1-1 TRBV5-1 NA CASSLESSQGGSAFF TGCGCCAGCAGCTTGGAATCATCGCAGGGAGGTAGCGCTTTCTTT
TRBD1 TRBJ2-1 TRBV2 NA CASNNRDSHNEQFF TGTGCCAGCAATAACCGGGACAGCCACAATGAGCAGTTCTTC
NA TRBJ2-3 TRBV7-9 NA CASSLELRTDTQYF TGTGCCAGCAGCTTAGAGTTGAGGACAGATACGCAGTATTTT
TRBD1 TRBJ1-4 TRBV2 NA CASSRDRVEKLFF TGTGCCAGCAGTCGGGACAGAGTAGAAAAACTGTTTTTT
NA TRBJ1-6 TRBV7-9 once CASSSGIGEALHF TGTGCCAGCAGCTCCGGAATAGGGGAAGCCCTCCACTTT
NA TRBJ2-1 TRBV6-5 NA CASRLRGGYYNEQFF TGTGCCAGCAGACTAAGGGGAGGCTACTACAATGAGCAGTTCTTC
NA TRBJ2-2 TRBV7-3 NA CASSRTANTGELFF TGTGCCAGCAGCCGGACAGCGAACACCGGGGAGCTGTTTTTT
NA TRBJ1-1 TRBV5-1 NA CASSPSSGFPNTEAFF TGCGCCAGCAGCCCCAGTTCCGGGTTCCCTAACACTGAAGCTTTCTTT
NA TRBJ2-3 TRBV28 once CASNLTDTQYF TGTGCCAGCAATCTCACAGATACGCAGTATTTT
NA TRBJ2-1 TRBV20-1 once CSASKAGSPSSYNEQFF TGCAGTGCTAGTAAGGCGGGATCCCCCAGCTCCTACAATGAGCAGTTCTTC
NA TRBJ1-2 TRBV28 few CASSDWADLHNYGYTF TGTGCCAGCAGCGATTGGGCCGACCTTCACAACTATGGCTACACCTTC
TRBD2 TRBJ2-3 TRBV9 NA CASNLAGHTDTQYF TGTGCCAGCAACCTAGCGGGACACACAGATACGCAGTATTTT
NA TRBJ2-1 TRBV28 NA CASSYSGFTLYNEQFF TGTGCCAGCAGTTACAGCGGGTTCACCCTATACAATGAGCAGTTCTTC
NA TRBJ2-7 TRBV5-5 NA CASSRRGGSYEQYF TGTGCCAGCAGTCGTAGGGGGGGGTCCTACGAGCAGTACTTC
TRBD2 TRBJ2-1 TRBV6-4 many CASSASGGSYNEQFF TGTGCCAGCAGTGCTAGCGGGGGCTCCTACAATGAGCAGTTCTTC
NA TRBJ2-7 TRBV5-4 NA CASSRGGLYEQYF TGTGCCAGCAGCAGGGGTGGGTTGTACGAGCAGTACTTC
NA TRBJ2-2 TRBV9 once CASSSGGFGELFF TGTGCCAGCAGCTCAGGGGGGTTCGGGGAGCTGTTTTTT
NA TRBJ1-5 TRBV18 NA CASPRGSGNQPQHF TGTGCCAGCCCCAGGGGATCGGGGAATCAGCCCCAGCATTTT
TRBD1 TRBJ2-7 TRBV5-1 NA CASSQGTGNPYEQYF TGCGCCAGCAGCCAAGGGACAGGGAACCCCTACGAGCAGTACTTC
TRBD1 TRBJ1-3 TRBV7-6 NA CASSSRDSYGNTIYF TGTGCCAGCAGCTCCCGGGACAGTTATGGAAACACCATATATTTT